This TCR beta chain was documented in a study of response to subunit inactivated influenza vaccine (dated by TCRdb to the late 2010s). The study in broad terms: Deep quantitative T cell receptor repertoire profiling was used in the study to track responses to a trivalent subunit inactivated influenza vaccine. The paper as a whole reports these results and caveats: The authors proposed that each seasonal influenza vaccination may bring in only a limited number of new T cells.

On this clonotype: Its antigen remains undetermined. No qualities accompany the bases; no much larger clone lies one base away.

Receptors were amplified or captured by RT-PCR. For sequencing, an Illumina HiSeq 2500 was employed. TCRdb itself trimmed the public reads at Q25 with fastp, ran MiXCR and retained productive beta chains. Rows are unified per CDR3 protein, each entry keeping the most common DNA and genes. The sample contains about 570,000 distinct CDR3 sequences, 10% to 12% of them found a single time. The ten largest clonotypes hold 9.5% to 11% of the sample. Sequences LNHNV (CDR1) and YYDKDF (CDR2) are obtained from the germline V gene (reference sequence). V is shortened by 3 bases, J by 3 bases, and the region joining them spans 15 bases. The CDR3 goes from the cysteine to the phenylalanine over 16 residues. The entry retains the CDR3 DNA only, 48 bases that are in frame from base 1. These same data were also listed under a study on T cells expressing NK-cell markers. Per the second study: The TCR beta cDNA libraries were made using 5'RACE template switching, a step that added both a universal primer site and unique molecular identifiers. In sorted CD3+CD56+NKG2C+, CD3+CD56+NKG2C- and CD3+CD56-NKG2C+ T-cell subsets from eight donors, TCR beta-chain repertoires were profiled. Among the eight sequenced donors, seven were HCMV-seropositive and one was HCMV-seronegative. To restrict sorting to alphabetaTCR-expressing T cells, an anti-gammadeltaTCR antibody was added in several experiments. In roughly six donors, the dominant CD3+CD56+NKG2C+ clonotypes were among the top 10 CD8+ clonotypes and accounted for about 1.0-7.5% of CD8+ T cells. Those dominant clonotypes were again the most abundant among CD3+CD56-NKG2C+ cells in a handful of donors, at about 28.3-60.1%. It remained unclear whether the expanded NKG2C-expressing T cell clones were specific for HCMV antigens. The study sequenced eight donors, all healthy volunteers chosen at random: three men and five women. HCMV serostatus was determined by detecting HCMV-specific IgG in serum with a commercial ELISA kit. Ficoll density gradient centrifugation was used to isolate peripheral blood mononuclear cells from blood. For 5 or 6 donors, unsorted PBMC were also used to sequence bulk peripheral blood T-cell repertoires. cDNA synthesis was primed from the TCR beta constant segment and was followed by two successive PCR amplification steps. The libraries were sequenced on Illumina HiSeq 2000/2500, MiSeq or NextSeq, producing 2 x 150 bp reads. Reads were demultiplexed and grouped by UMI with MIGEC, and clonotypes were assembled and quantified with MiTCR. Only TCR cDNA sequences supported by at least two reads were kept to exclude erroneous sequences. The tcR package was used for downstream repertoire analysis, with clonotypes matched between fractions based on CDR3 nucleotide sequence plus V segment. VDJmatch was used to annotate antigen specificity against VDJdb, with one amino acid substitution allowed in CDR3.

The TCR sequence derives from a man aged 50 or older who received an inactivated influenza vaccine. Donor details come from another sample of the same person, matched by shared clones. This specimen was PBMCs from blood, taken on the day of vaccination. The chain employs TRBV15 and TRBJ1-5; 5 matching bases give a weak D call of TRBD1. The CDR3 has the sequence CATSSGWGRDNQPQHF. The DNA is TGTGCCACCAGCAGTGGCTGGGGACGAGACAATCAGCCCCAGCATTTT. Supplemented by the reference TRBV15 and TRBJ1-5 proteins around the CDR3, the complete variable domain is DAMVIQNPRYQVTQFGKPVTLSCSQTLNHNVMYWYQQKSSQAPKLLFHYYDKDFNNEADTPDNFQSRRPNTSFCFLDIRSPGLGDTAMYLCATSSGWGRDNQPQHFGDGTRLSIL.